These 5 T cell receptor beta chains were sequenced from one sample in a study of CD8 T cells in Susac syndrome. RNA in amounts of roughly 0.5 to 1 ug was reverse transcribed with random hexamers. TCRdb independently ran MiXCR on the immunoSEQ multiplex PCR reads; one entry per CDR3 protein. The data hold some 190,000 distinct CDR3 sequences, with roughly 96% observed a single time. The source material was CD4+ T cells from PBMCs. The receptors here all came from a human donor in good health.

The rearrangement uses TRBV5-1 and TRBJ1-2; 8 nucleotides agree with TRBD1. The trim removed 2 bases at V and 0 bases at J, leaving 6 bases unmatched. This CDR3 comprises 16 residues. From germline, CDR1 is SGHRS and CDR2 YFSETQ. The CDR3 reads CASSFGQGGTNYGYTF. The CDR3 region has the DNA TGCGCCAGCAGCTTCGGACAGGGAGGAACTAACTATGGCTACACCTTC.

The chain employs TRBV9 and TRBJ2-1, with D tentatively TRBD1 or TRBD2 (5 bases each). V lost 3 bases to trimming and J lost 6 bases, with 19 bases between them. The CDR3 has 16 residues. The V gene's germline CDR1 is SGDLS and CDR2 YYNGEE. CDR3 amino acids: CASSAAYGTVGNEQFF. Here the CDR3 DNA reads TGTGCCAGCAGCGCCGCGTACGGGACGGTAGGCAATGAGCAGTTCTTC.

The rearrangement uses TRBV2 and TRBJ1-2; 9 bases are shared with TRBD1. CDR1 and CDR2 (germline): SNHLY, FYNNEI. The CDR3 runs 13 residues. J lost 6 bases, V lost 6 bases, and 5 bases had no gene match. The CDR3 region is CASRTDRGNGYTF. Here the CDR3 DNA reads TGTGCCAGCAGAACCGACAGGGGGAATGGCTACACCTTC.

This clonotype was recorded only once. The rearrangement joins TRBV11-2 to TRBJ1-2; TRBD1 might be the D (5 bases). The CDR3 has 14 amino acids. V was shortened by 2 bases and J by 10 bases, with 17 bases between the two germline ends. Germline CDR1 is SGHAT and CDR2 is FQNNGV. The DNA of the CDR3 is TGTGCCAGCAGCTTAACCCGCGACAGCAACTACTACACCTTC. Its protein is CASSLTRDSNYYTF.

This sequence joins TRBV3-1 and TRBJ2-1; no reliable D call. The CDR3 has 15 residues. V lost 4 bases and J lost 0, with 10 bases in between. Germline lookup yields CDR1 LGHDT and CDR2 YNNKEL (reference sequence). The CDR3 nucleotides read TGTGCCAGCAGCCCTAGACGCAACTCCTACAATGAGCAGTTCTTC. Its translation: CASSPRRNSYNEQFF.